The rows below give T cell receptor beta chains drawn from one sample of a study of vaccination and CD4 T cells after COVID-19. TCRdb analysed the PCR reads with MiXCR anew, one entry per CDR3 protein. The sample includes approximately 10,000 distinct CDR3 sequences, roughly 23% of them seen just once. The antigens these receptors bind are not known. Sequencing was performed on CD4+ T cells from blood, cultured in vitro, taken before SARS-CoV-2 vaccination. Receptors were obtained from a human donor who received a COVID-19 vaccine. Both conserved end residues are part of each CDR3. A D gene is named only where the DNA matches it firmly. Only part of the rows carry a size: once, few, many, or a class if the clone is expanded.

D	V	J	size	CDR3	DNA
TRBD1	TRBV20-1	TRBJ1-5	-	CSATDRVSHQPQHF	TGCAGTGCTACGGACAGGGTCAGTCATCAGCCCCAGCATTTT
TRBD1	TRBV24-1	TRBJ2-1	-	CATSSVETGVKGEQFF	TGTGCCACCAGTAGTGTGGAGACAGGGGTGAAGGGTGAGCAGTTCTTC
-	TRBV2	TRBJ1-2	-	CASATARPNYGYTF	TGTGCCAGCGCAACGGCAAGGCCTAACTATGGCTACACCTTC
TRBD1	TRBV7-8	TRBJ2-6	-	CASSLVTGGSGANVLTF	TGTGCCAGCAGCTTAGTGACAGGGGGCTCTGGGGCCAACGTCCTGACTTTC
-	TRBV7-3	TRBJ2-2	few	CASSLTGLYAGELFF	TGTGCCAGCAGCTTAACAGGGTTGTACGCCGGGGAGCTGTTTTTT
-	TRBV20-1	TRBJ2-7	-	CSARPRKQGQLSYEQYF	TGCAGTGCTAGGCCACGAAAACAGGGCCAGCTCTCCTACGAGCAGTACTTC
-	TRBV12-3/TRBV12-4	TRBJ1-2	medium-sized	CASSLSGAGYTF	TGTGCCAGCAGTTTGTCAGGGGCTGGCTACACCTTC
-	TRBV20-1	TRBJ2-2	few	CSATWGTGELFF	TGCAGTGCGACCTGGGGGACCGGGGAGCTGTTTTTT
-	TRBV20-1	TRBJ2-5	few	CSAPGLLQETQYF	TGCAGTGCTCCGGGACTCCTCCAAGAGACCCAGTACTTC
-	TRBV5-4	TRBJ2-3	few	CASSLEQGSDTQYF	TGTGCCAGCAGCTTGGAACAGGGCTCAGATACGCAGTATTTT
TRBD1	TRBV19	TRBJ1-6	-	CASSKTGDAVASPLHF	TGTGCCAGTAGCAAGACAGGGGACGCGGTAGCCTCACCCCTCCACTTT
TRBD1	TRBV14	TRBJ2-5	few	CASSRWPSFFRDRDQETQYF	TGTGCCAGCAGCCGATGGCCCTCTTTTTTTCGGGACAGGGACCAAGAGACCCAGTACTTC
-	TRBV6-1	TRBJ1-5	-	CASRGPNQPQHF	TGTGCCAGCAGGGGTCCCAATCAGCCCCAGCATTTT
TRBD1	TRBV5-1	TRBJ2-6	-	CASSVRQGTGANVLTF	TGCGCCAGCAGCGTAAGACAGGGAACTGGGGCCAACGTCCTGACTTTC
-	TRBV9	TRBJ1-3	few	CASSVEPGRVGNTIYF	TGTGCCAGCAGCGTAGAACCGGGGAGGGTCGGAAACACCATATATTTT
-	TRBV19	TRBJ2-4	-	CASSIRRGLAKNIQYF	TGTGCCAGTAGTATCCGACGGGGACTAGCCAAAAACATTCAGTACTTC
-	TRBV7-3	TRBJ2-6	few	CASSLGGQANVLTF	TGTGCCAGCAGCTTAGGGGGGCAGGCCAACGTCCTGACTTTC
TRBD2	TRBV12-3/TRBV12-4	TRBJ2-1	-	CASSLGRGVRFF	TGTGCCAGCAGTTTGGGGCGGGGGGTTCGGTTCTTC
-	TRBV11-2	TRBJ1-1	few	CASSLESRPTRLIFTEAFF	TGTGCCAGCAGCTTAGAATCCCGACCCACGAGGCTGATATTCACTGAAGCTTTCTTT
-	TRBV19	TRBJ1-2	few	CASSGSLTYGYTF	TGTGCCAGTAGTGGAAGCCTGACTTATGGCTACACCTTC
-	TRBV29-1	TRBJ2-5	-	CSVVFGRSQETQYF	TGCAGCGTTGTGTTTGGCAGGAGCCAAGAGACCCAGTACTTC
-	TRBV20-1	TRBJ1-1	few	CSARDSSRDTEAFF	TGCAGTGCTAGAGATAGCAGCAGGGACACTGAAGCTTTCTTT